This T cell receptor beta chain was recovered during a study of T cells in Graves' hyperthyroidism and ophthalmopathy (dated by TCRdb to about 2019). A note on the overall study: TCR V-J signatures able to tell the groups apart were searched for in a discovery cohort of 95 to 100 patients, of whom under 45 had Graves' ophthalmopathy and more than 55 had stable Graves' hyperthyroidism. Prospective prediction of ophthalmopathy was tested in an independent validation cohort of fewer than 20 hyperthyroidism patients and 17 patients who later progressed to ophthalmopathy. The approximately 97 discovery patients were randomly divided into training and test sets at a 7:3 ratio. The study also compared thyroid tissue and blood T-cell repertoires from five or six Graves' hyperthyroidism patients. Following sampling, methimazole starting at 30 mg daily was given to hyperthyroidism patients, and high-dose intravenous methylprednisolone was given to ophthalmopathy patients. The paper describes TCR Vbeta CDR3 sequencing of more than 120 peripheral blood samples, made up of around 41 ophthalmopathy patients, some 76 hyperthyroidism patients and 17 progressor patients. On the study overall, not on this receptor specifically: No statistical method was used to set the sample size in advance, and investigators knew the group allocation. In validation, the model predicted progression to ophthalmopathy with approximately 69% sensitivity and 72% to 75% specificity, a median of approximately 6.7 months before onset. Most expanded thyroid clonotypes (frequency above 0.001) were also found in blood, which suggests that blood repertoires may mirror thyroid immune responses. In cross-validation, a model built on a 13 V-J signature told ophthalmopathy apart from stable hyperthyroidism with about 90% sensitivity and about 81% specificity, and in testing the same model reached 80%/75%.

CDR1 and CDR2 were assigned from the germline V gene (reference sequence) as MNHEY and SMNVEV. The CDR3 holds 12 amino acids from the cysteine to the phenylalanine. The only DNA kept is the CDR3, 36 bases in frame from the first base. V gives up 8 bases and J gives up 2 bases, and the segment between their germline ends measures 9 bases. A word on this clonotype: Its cognate antigen has yet to be identified. Base qualities are not provided; no much larger clone lies one nucleotide away.

The TCR beta CDR3 regions were amplified from RNA transcripts. A first-round RT-PCR of the TCR CDR3 used the HTBI primer set with the Qiagen OneStep RT-PCR kit. Libraries were constructed in a second round of multiplex PCR, after which size selection and purification were carried out. Sequencing of the libraries was done on an Illumina HiSeq2000 using paired-end 100 bp reads. Under the source paper's analysis protocol: SOAPnuke was used to process the raw data, with reads discarded if the reads contained adapters or uncalled bases, had a mean Phred below 15, or lacked an exact constant-primer or identifier match. High-quality paired reads were merged using COPE v1.2.5, and each unique nucleotide sequence was defined as a clonotype. MiTCR v1.1 was used to align clonotypes to the IMGT TRBV, TRBD and TRBJ reference segments. Analysis was restricted to V-J combinations with a frequency above 0.0001, which covered roughly 99% of repertoires. A TCS score was defined as the ratio between F50 (clonal expansion) and ExV (chaos), using BLOSUM62-based TCRdist between CDR3 peptides within each V-J. Welch's t-statistics and random forest reduced around 550 V-J features to 13, which were used in a naive Bayes classifier (R e1071). The similarity between thyroid and blood repertoires was quantified using the Morisita-Horn index. Using fastp at Q25 and MiXCR, TCRdb reprocessed the public reads and kept productive beta chains. Every CDR3 protein is listed once, alongside the most common genes and DNA of its rows. The V and J calls and clone size are TCRdb's, not the authors'. The sample table contains almost 600,000 distinct CDR3 sequences; only one count was recorded for about 43% of them. In total, the top ten clones hold approximately 7.5% of the sample.

A patient counted as having stable Graves' hyperthyroidism if no progression to ophthalmopathy occurred over 18 months of follow-up. Hyperthyroidism patients were newly diagnosed, with disease duration under 2 months, and aged 18 to 65 years. Any patient with an uncontrolled infection, another autoimmune disease, pregnancy or lactation was excluded. Clinical symptoms, serum thyroxine and TRAb, thyroid ultrasound, and orbital computed tomography formed the basis for the diagnoses. Trizol reagent was used to extract total RNA, and RNA quality was then checked on an Agilent 2100 Bioanalyzer. The sample was peripheral blood or thyroid tissue (not recorded which). The clonotype originates from a woman between 18 and 29 years old with Graves' hyperthyroidism. The V gene is TRBV27 and the J gene is TRBJ1-1, and possibly TRBD1, on 6 matching bases. The nucleotides are TGTGCCAGCGGGGGGCAAAACACTGAAGCTTTCTTT. It encodes CASGGQNTEAFF.